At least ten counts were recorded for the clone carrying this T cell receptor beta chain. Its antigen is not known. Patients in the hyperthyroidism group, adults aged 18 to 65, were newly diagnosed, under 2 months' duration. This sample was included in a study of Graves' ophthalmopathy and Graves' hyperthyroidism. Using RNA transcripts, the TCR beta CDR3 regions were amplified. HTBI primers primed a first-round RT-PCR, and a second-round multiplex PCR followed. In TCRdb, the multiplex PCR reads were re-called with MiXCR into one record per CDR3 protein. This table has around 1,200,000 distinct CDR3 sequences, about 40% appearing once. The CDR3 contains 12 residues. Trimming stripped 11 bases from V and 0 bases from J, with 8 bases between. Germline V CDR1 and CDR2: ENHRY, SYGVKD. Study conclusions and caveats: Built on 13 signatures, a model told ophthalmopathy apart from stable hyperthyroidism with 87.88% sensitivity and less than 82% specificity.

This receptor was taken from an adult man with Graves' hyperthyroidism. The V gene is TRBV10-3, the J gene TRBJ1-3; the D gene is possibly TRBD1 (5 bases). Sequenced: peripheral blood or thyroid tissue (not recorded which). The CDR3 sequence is CALQDSGNTIYF. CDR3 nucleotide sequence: TGTGCCCTACAGGACTCTGGAAACACCATATATTTT.